What follows describes a single T cell receptor (beta chain). The antigen is not known. Assay: immunoSEQ multiplex PCR; the TCRdb copy retains only in-frame clones and omits some. The repertoire holds 300,000 to 500,000 clones, with 70% to 90% as singletons. The data belong to a study of Ad26.COV2.S vaccination and SARS-CoV-2 variants. Study results and limitations: Reported post-vaccination CD8+ and CD4+ T cell responses to spike showed substantial breadth. TCR breadth and depth analyses may have underestimated total T cell responses.

Deletions cut 0 bases from V and 1 base from J, with 6 bases between. The CDR3 runs 14 residues. The germline gives CDR1 MNHEY, CDR2 SMNVEV (reference sequence). Specified treatment: around 19 received Ad26.COV2.S at low or high dose, single or two shots; a few received placebo; per-sample allocation not given. Collection of the samples took place on day 63 after the first injection of vaccine or placebo. Sequencing used peripheral blood, obtained in a trial of Ad26.COV2.S vaccine versus placebo. The TCR was taken from a person between 18 and 59 years old who received the Ad26.COV2.S COVID-19 vaccine or a placebo. The chain is built from TRBV27 and TRBJ1-1; D remains ambiguous. The CDR3 protein is CASSLSGENTEAFF. CDR3 bases: TGTGCCAGCAGTTTATCGGGTGAGAACACTGAAGCTTTCTTT.